The subject of this entry is one T cell receptor (beta chain). This sample stems from a study of blood T cell repertoires in COVID-19. Background on the study: Some COVID-19 samples were acute and others convalescent; all came from the United States, Italy and Spain.

Residents of 24 US areas, aged roughly 18 to 89 years, made up the participants. Exposed volunteers were people who met a COVID-19 case within 2 weeks before study entry. The CDR3 is made up of 15 amino acids. Germline V gene sequence: CDR1 DFQATT, CDR2 SNEGSKA (reference sequence). V gave up 3 bases and J gave up 8 bases; unmatched junction bases: 11. Produced via immunoSEQ multiplex PCR; TCRdb's table is partial and in-frame only. The table includes about 270,000 clones, around 90% detected once. The chain recombines TRBV20-1 with TRBJ2-1; 9 bases line up with TRBD2. The TCR sequence derives from a man aged 40-50 years who had been exposed to COVID-19. Sequenced: PBMCs or T cells enriched from blood (not recorded which). The CDR3 region has the DNA TGCAGTGCTAGTGCTCCGGGACTAGCTACCGATGAGCAGTTCTTC. It yields the protein CSASAPGLATDEQFF.